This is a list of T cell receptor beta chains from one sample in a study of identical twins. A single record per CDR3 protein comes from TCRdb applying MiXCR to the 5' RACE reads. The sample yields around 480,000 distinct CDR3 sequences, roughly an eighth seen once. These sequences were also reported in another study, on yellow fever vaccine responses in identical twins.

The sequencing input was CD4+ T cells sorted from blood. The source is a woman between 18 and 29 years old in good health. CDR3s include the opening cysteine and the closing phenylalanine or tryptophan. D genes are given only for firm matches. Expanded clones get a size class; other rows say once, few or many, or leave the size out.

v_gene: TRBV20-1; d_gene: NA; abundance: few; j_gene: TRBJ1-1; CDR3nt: TGCAGTGCTAGAGAGAATGCGGGATACAGAGAAGCTTTCTTT; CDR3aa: CSARENAGYREAFF
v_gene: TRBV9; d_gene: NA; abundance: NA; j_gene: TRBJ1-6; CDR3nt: TGTGCCAGCAGCGCCGGGGGCTGGGATTCACCCCTCCACTTT; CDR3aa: CASSAGGWDSPLHF
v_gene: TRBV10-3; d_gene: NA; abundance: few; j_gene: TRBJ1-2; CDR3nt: TGTGCCATCAGTGATGTGGGAGCAACCAGTGGCTACACCTTC; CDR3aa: CAISDVGATSGYTF
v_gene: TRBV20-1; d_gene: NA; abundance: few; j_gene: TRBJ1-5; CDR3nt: TGCAGTGCTAGAGATGAACAAGCGGGGAATCAGCCCCAGCATTTT; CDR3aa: CSARDEQAGNQPQHF
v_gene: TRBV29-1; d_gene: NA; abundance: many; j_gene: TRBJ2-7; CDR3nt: TGCAGCGTTGAAGCTAGGATGAGCGAGCAGTACTTC; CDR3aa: CSVEARMSEQYF
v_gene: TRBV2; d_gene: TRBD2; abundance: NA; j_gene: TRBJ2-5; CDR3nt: TGTGCCAGCAGTGATCTTGGCGGGAGGGAGACCCAGTACTTC; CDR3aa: CASSDLGGRETQYF
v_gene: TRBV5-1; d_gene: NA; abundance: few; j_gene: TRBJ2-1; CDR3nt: TGCGCCAGCTGCCCCTTCCCCGGGAGCTCCTACAATGAGCAGTTCTTC; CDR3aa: CASCPFPGSSYNEQFF
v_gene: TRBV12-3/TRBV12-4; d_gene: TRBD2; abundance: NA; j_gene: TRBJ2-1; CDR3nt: TGTGCCAGCAGGGCTGGGACTAGCGGAAGCTCCTACAATGAGCAGTTCTTC; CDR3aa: CASRAGTSGSSYNEQFF
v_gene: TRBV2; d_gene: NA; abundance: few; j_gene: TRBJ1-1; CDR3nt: TGTGCCAGCAGTGGGGAGATGGGGAACACTGAAGCTTTCTTT; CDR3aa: CASSGEMGNTEAFF
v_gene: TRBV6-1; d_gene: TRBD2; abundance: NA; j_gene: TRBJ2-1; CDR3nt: TGTGCCAGCAGAGGACTAGCGGGGTACAATGAGCAGTTCTTC; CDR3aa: CASRGLAGYNEQFF
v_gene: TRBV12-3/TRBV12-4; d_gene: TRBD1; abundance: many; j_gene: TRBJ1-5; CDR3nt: TGTGCCAGCAGTTTAGCCGGGACAGGAAGGGGTCAGCCCCAGCATTTT; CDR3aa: CASSLAGTGRGQPQHF
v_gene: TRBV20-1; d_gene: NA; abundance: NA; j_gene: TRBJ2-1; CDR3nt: TGCAGTGCTTACACCGGGAGTAATGTGAATGAGCAGTTCTTC; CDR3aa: CSAYTGSNVNEQFF
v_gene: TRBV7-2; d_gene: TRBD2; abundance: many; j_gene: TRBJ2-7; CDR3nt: TGTGCCAGCAGCTTAAGGAGCGGGGGGGCCGACGAGCAGTACTTC; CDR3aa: CASSLRSGGADEQYF
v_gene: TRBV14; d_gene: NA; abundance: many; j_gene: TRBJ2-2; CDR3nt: TGTGCCAGCAGCCACAGGGCTGCCGGGGAGCTGTTTTTT; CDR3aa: CASSHRAAGELFF
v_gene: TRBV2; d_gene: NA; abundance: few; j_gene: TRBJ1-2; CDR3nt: TGTGCCAGCAGGCTATCACGGACACCGTACGAAGGCTACACCTTC; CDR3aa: CASRLSRTPYEGYTF
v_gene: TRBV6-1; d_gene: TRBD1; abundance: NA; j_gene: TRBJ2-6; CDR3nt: TGTGCCAGCAGCCCCCAGGGGGCCGCAGGGGCCAACGTCCTGACTTTC; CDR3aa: CASSPQGAAGANVLTF
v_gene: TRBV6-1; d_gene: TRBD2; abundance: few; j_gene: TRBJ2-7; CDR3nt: TGTGCCAGCCGTACCACGACTAGCGGGAGTGACGAGCAGTACTTC; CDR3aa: CASRTTTSGSDEQYF
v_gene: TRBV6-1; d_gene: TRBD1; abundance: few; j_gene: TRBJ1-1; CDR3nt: TGTGCCAGCAGGGGGGACAGTAAGGCGACTGAAGCTTTCTTT; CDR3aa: CASRGDSKATEAFF
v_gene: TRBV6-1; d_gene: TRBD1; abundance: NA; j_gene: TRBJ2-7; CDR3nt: TGTGCCAGCAGACCGGGACAGGGAAGATACGAGCAGTACTTC; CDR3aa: CASRPGQGRYEQYF
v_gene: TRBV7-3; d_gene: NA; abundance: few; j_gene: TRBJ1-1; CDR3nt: TGTGCCAGCACCCTGGGGGGGGAGACTGAAGCTTTCTTT; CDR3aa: CASTLGGETEAFF
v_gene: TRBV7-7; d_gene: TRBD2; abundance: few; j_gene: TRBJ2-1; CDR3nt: TGTGCTAGCAGCGTAGAGCCGGGACTAGCGGGGTACAATGAGCAGTTCTTC; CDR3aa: CASSVEPGLAGYNEQFF
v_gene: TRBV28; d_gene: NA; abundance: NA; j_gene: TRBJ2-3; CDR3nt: TGTGCCAGCAGTTTCAGACGGAATACGCAGTATTTT; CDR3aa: CASSFRRNTQYF
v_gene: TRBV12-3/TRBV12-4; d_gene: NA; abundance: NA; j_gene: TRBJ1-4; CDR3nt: TGTGCCAGCAGACTTATAGGGGAAAAACTGTTTTTT; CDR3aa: CASRLIGEKLFF
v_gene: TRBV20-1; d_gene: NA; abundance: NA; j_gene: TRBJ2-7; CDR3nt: TGCAGTGCTAGAGAGCCAGGAGGCTACGAGCAGTACTTC; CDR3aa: CSAREPGGYEQYF
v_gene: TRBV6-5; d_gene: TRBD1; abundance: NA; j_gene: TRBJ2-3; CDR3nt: TGTGCCAGCAGTTACTCCTGGGACAGTTCCACAGATACGCAGTATTTT; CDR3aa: CASSYSWDSSTDTQYF
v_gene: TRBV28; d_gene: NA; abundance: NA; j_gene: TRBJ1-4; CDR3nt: TGTGCCAGCACTAATTCATATTCCCTGTTTTTT; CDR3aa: CASTNSYSLFF
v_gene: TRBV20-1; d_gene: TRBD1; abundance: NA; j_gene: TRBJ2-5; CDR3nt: TGCAGTGCTCGCGCCCCGGACAGGGGGCAGGAGACCCAGTACTTC; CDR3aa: CSARAPDRGQETQYF
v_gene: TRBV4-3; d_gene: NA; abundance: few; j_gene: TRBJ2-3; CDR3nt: TGCGCCAGCAGCCACGTGACAGTAAGGGAGGGCACAGATACGCAGTATTTT; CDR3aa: CASSHVTVREGTDTQYF
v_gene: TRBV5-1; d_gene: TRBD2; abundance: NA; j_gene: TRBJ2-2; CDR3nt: TGCGCCAGCAGCTTGTCAGCGGGGACCGGGGAGCTGTTTTTT; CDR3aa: CASSLSAGTGELFF
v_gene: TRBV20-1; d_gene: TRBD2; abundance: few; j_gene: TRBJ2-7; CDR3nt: TGCAGTGCCGGGACTAGCGGGAGTCCGTACTTC; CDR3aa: CSAGTSGSPYF
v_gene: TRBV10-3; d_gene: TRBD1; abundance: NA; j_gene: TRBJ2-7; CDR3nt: TGTGCCATCAGTGAGACAGGGCAGGGGGTTCGCCACGAGCAGTACTTC; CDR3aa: CAISETGQGVRHEQYF
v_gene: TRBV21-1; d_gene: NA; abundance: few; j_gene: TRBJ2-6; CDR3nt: TGTGCCAGCAGAACCCAAACGGTGGGGCGTTCTCTCTCTGGGGCCAACGTCCTGACTTTC; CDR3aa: CASRTQTVGRSLSGANVLTF
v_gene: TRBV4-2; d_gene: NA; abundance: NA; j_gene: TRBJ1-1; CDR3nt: TGTGCCAGCAGCCCACAAGGACGGAGAAAGAACACTGAAGCTTTCTTT; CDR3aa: CASSPQGRRKNTEAFF
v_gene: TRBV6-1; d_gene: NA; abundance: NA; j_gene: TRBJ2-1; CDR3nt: TGTGCCAGCAGTGAGATGACAGGTAACAACAATGAGCAGTTCTTC; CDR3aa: CASSEMTGNNNEQFF
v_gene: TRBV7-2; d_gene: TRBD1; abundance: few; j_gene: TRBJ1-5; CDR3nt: TGTGCCAGCAGCCCTTATGGACAGGGAAATCAGCCCCAGCATTTT; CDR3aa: CASSPYGQGNQPQHF
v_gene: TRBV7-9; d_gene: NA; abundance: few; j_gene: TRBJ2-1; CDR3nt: TGTGCCAGCAGCCAAGGGGGTGCGGGTTCTGGCAATGAGCAGTTCTTC; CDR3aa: CASSQGGAGSGNEQFF
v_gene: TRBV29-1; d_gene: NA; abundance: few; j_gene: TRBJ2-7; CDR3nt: TGCAGCGTCCTAGGACAGTTTACCCACGAGCAGTACTTC; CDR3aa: CSVLGQFTHEQYF
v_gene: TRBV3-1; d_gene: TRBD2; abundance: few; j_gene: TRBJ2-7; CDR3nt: TGTGCCAGCAGCCTGGGGAGGGTCCGGACCCAGAGCTGGAAGTACTTC; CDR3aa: CASSLGRVRTQSWKYF
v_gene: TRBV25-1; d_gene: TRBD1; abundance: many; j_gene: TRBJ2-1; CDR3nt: TGTGCCAGCAAGGGACAGGGGGGCAATGAGCAGTTCTTC; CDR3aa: CASKGQGGNEQFF
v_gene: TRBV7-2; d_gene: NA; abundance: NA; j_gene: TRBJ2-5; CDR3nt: TGTGCCAGCAGCCCCAGTTCAGGGCCACAAGAGACCCAGTACTTC; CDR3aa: CASSPSSGPQETQYF
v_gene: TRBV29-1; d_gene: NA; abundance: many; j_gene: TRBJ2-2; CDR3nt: TGCAGCGTTGCTCCGACAAACACCGGGGAGCTGTTTTTT; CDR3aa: CSVAPTNTGELFF
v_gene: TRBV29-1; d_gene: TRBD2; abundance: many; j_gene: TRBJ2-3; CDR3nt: TGCAGCGTTTCGGACCCGGGACTAGCGAGAGACACAGATACGCAGTATTTT; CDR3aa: CSVSDPGLARDTDTQYF